The next 29 T cell receptor beta chains were all read from a single sample in a study of cytomegalovirus exposure and HLA in healthy donors. The protocol was immunoSEQ multiplex PCR, while the TCRdb copy is restricted to in-frame clones and leaves out a portion. The sample carries over 60,000 clones, 85% to 95% recorded once. The sample consisted of PBMCs. The receptors shown here come from a man aged 18 to 29 in good health and CMV-seropositive.

The chain combines TRBV28 with TRBJ2-2; D is uncertain. V was trimmed by 6 bases and J by 4 bases, leaving 6 bases between them. Germline CDR1 and CDR2: MDHEN and SYDVKM. This CDR3 has 12 residues. DNA for the CDR3: TGTGCCAGCAGCGTTAGCACCGGGGAGCTGTTTTTT. Translated, it gives CASSVSTGELFF.

The chain carries TRBV27 and TRBJ2-5; no clear D. Germline lookup yields CDR1 MNHEY and CDR2 SMNVEV (reference sequence). CDR3 length: 12 amino acids. V was cut by 5 bases and J by 0 bases, with 4 bases left in between. Here the CDR3 DNA reads TGTGCCAGCAGTCCCAACCAAGAGACCCAGTACTTC. This gives the protein CASSPNQETQYF.

The V gene is TRBV5-6, the J gene TRBJ2-3; weak D call: TRBD2 (5 bases). CDR3 length equals 12 residues. Trimming shortened V by 4 bases and J by 4 bases, and 7 bases separated the two germline ends. Germline CDR1 reads SGHDT; CDR2 reads YYEEEE. The CDR3 spells CASSDGADTQYF. The CDR3 region has the DNA TGTGCCAGCAGCGACGGGGCAGATACGCAGTATTTT.

V usage is TRBV11-2 and J usage is TRBJ2-5, with unresolved D. V was trimmed by 0 bases and J by 3 bases, leaving 8 bases between them. The CDR3 is 14 amino acids. Germline loops: CDR1 SGHAT, CDR2 FQNNGV. The CDR3: CASSLEATKETQYF. The DNA of the CDR3 is TGTGCCAGCAGCTTAGAGGCGACAAAAGAGACCCAGTACTTC.

The chain couples TRBV12-5 to TRBJ2-3; D possibly corresponds to TRBD2 (7 bases). CDR3 length: 20 residues. The V and J ends lost 0 bases and 3 bases respectively, with 25 bases between them. The germline CDR1 and CDR2 sequences are LGHNT and FRNRAP. Here the CDR3 DNA reads TGTGCTAGTGGTTTGGTACGCGTTGTAGGGGGGGGCCTAAGGACAGATACGCAGTATTTT. It yields the protein CASGLVRVVGGGLRTDTQYF.

The chain combines TRBV19 with TRBJ2-6; 7 bases fit TRBD1. Trimming removed 5 bases from V and 0 bases from J; junction bases left unmatched: 7. The V gene's germline CDR1 is LNHDA and CDR2 SQIVND (reference sequence). This CDR3 is built from 17 residues. The CDR3 nucleotides are TGTGCCAGTAGTCCCGGGACAGCCATCTCTGGGGCCAACGTCCTGACTTTC. As protein: CASSPGTAISGANVLTF.

This chain connects TRBV7-9 to TRBJ2-5; a weak D match, TRBD2 (6 bases). CDR3 length: 12 amino acids. The V gene lost 10 bases and the J gene lost 5 bases, with 14 bases spanning the gap. Germline-derived CDR1 and CDR2 are SEHNR and FQNEAQ (reference sequence). The CDR3 DNA is TGTGCCACGCAGTGGGGGGTGGAGACCCAGTACTTC. Translation gives CATQWGVETQYF.

This clone was recorded once. J is TRBJ2-3 and V is TRBV15; TRBD2 aligns across 12 bases. The CDR3 is 15 amino acids. CDR1 and CDR2 (germline): LNHNV, YYDKDF (reference sequence). V dropped 6 bases and J dropped 3; count of bases not matched to a gene: 4. CDR3 in amino acids: CATRAGTSGTDTQYF. For the CDR3, the DNA is TGTGCCACCAGGGCCGGGACTAGCGGGACAGATACGCAGTATTTT.

The chain has TRBV7-9 and TRBJ1-2; 12 bases map to TRBD1. This CDR3 is built from 16 residues. V lost 3 bases to trimming and J lost 8 bases; unmatched junction nucleotides: 10. In germline, CDR1 is SEHNR, CDR2 FQNEAQ (reference sequence). The CDR3 coding sequence is TGTGCCAGCAGCTTGGGACAGGGGGCTTTAGCAGGCGGCTACACCTTC. This encodes CASSLGQGALAGGYTF.

The rearrangement joins TRBV6-5 to TRBJ1-2; the D gene is possibly TRBD1 (5 bases). The CDR3 is 16 amino acids. V was pared by 0 bases and J by 1 base, with 12 bases between. Germline V CDR1 and CDR2: MNHEY, SVGAGI. The CDR3 loop reads CASSYSRGSINYGYTF. The CDR3 nucleotides are TGTGCCAGCAGTTACTCGCGGGGCAGTATTAACTATGGCTACACCTTC.

The J gene is TRBJ2-5, the V gene TRBV9; TRBD2 might be the D (5 bases). Trimming pared 4 bases from V and 11 bases from J, leaving 21 bases between. The CDR3 is 14 amino acids. Germline-derived CDR1 and CDR2 are SGDLS and YYNGEE. The DNA of the CDR3 is TGTGCCAGCAGCCCGGGTCCGGTCCAGAGGGAGCAGTACTTC. This gives the protein CASSPGPVQREQYF.

This chain uses TRBV19 with TRBJ1-2; 7 bases match TRBD1. The CDR3 contains 14 residues. The J segment lost 5 bases and the V segment lost 9 bases, leaving 12 bases of the junction unmatched. CDR1 and CDR2 (germline): LNHDA, SQIVND (reference sequence). DNA of the CDR3: TGTGCCAGCCAAGGGGGCAAGGGAAGTTATGGCTACACCTTC. Protein sequence: CASQGGKGSYGYTF. The complete variable domain, with remaining parts taken from reference TRBV19 and TRBJ1-2, reads DGGITQSPKYLFRKEGQNVTLSCEQNLNHDAMYWYRQDPGQGLRLIYYSQIVNDFQKGDIAEGYSVSREKKESFPLTVTSAQKNPTAFYLCASQGGKGSYGYTFGSGTRLTVV.

This chain joins TRBV18 and TRBJ2-7; 11 nucleotides align to TRBD1. The V gene's germline CDR1 is KGHSH and CDR2 LQKENI. The V gene end was trimmed by 1 base and the J gene end by 1 base; junction bases not matched to a gene: 3. CDR3 length: 16 amino acids. In nucleotides, the CDR3 is TGTGCCAGCTCACCACTAGGGACAGGGGGGTCCTACGAGCAGTACTTC. Its protein product is CASSPLGTGGSYEQYF.

This clone occurred once. The gene calls are TRBV27 and TRBJ1-2, with TRBD1 matching over 9 bases. The CDR3 has 14 residues. J gave up 8 bases and V 6 bases, and 10 bases lay outside the gene matches. In germline, CDR1 is MNHEY, CDR2 SMNVEV (reference sequence). The CDR3 DNA follows: TGTGCCAGCAGGTCGGGACAGGGATCAGCCGGCTACACCTTC. Translation: CASRSGQGSAGYTF.

This chain joins TRBV6-1 and TRBJ2-7; D may be TRBD2 (5 bases). V dropped 5 bases and J dropped 2 bases, with 10 bases sitting between them. Germline values: CDR1 MNHNS, CDR2 SASEGT. CDR3 length: 13 residues. CDR3 DNA sequence: TGTGCCAGCAGTCTCGGACTGGCCTACGAGCAGTACTTC. Its protein is CASSLGLAYEQYF.

The rearrangement links TRBV27 to TRBJ2-2, with D possibly TRBD2 on 6 matching bases. Per the germline V gene, CDR1 is MNHEY and CDR2 is SMNVEV (reference sequence). The CDR3 sequence is 15 residues long. With 5 bases removed from V and 7 bases from J, the gap between germline ends came to 17 bases. For the CDR3, the DNA is TGTGCCAGCAGTCTGTCATGGAGGGTCGGCGGGGAGCTGTTTTTT. It yields the protein CASSLSWRVGGELFF.

The chain joins TRBV6-1 to TRBJ2-6; 7 bases agree with TRBD1. Looked up from germline, CDR1 is MNHNS and CDR2 is SASEGT. V dropped 2 bases and J dropped 2; count of bases not matched to a gene: 0. The CDR3 runs 15 residues. Here the CDR3 reads CASSEQGAGANVLTF. Written as DNA, the CDR3 is TGTGCCAGCAGTGAACAGGGGGCTGGGGCCAACGTCCTGACTTTC.

The chain has TRBV14 and TRBJ1-2; 8 bases are shared with TRBD1. V lost 4 bases and J lost 5; bases outside the gene matches: 9. The CDR3 totals 15 residues. The germline V gene has CDR1 SGHDN and CDR2 FVKESK. This chain's CDR3 is CASSLSGGQAYGYTF. CDR3 nucleotide sequence: TGTGCCAGCAGCCTGTCCGGGGGACAGGCTTATGGCTACACCTTC.

This sequence joins TRBV11-3 and TRBJ2-3; 8 bases fit TRBD1. Unmatched junction bases numbered 1, after V lost 3 bases and J lost 5 bases. Germline V gives CDR1 SGHNT, CDR2 YENEEA. The CDR3 totals 13 residues. CDR3: CASSLTGEDTQYF. Here the CDR3 DNA reads TGTGCCAGCAGCTTGACAGGGGAAGATACGCAGTATTTT.

The chain uses TRBV4-1 and TRBJ2-5; 9 positions agree with TRBD2. Per germline, CDR1 MGHRA and CDR2 YSYEKL. V was pared by 4 bases and J by 1 base, with 7 bases of the junction left unmatched. This CDR3 spans 16 amino acids. CDR3 residues: CASSRWLAGLQETQYF. The CDR3 DNA sequence: TGCGCCAGCAGCCGATGGCTAGCGGGACTCCAAGAGACCCAGTACTTC.

The chain employs TRBV2 and TRBJ2-7, with D perhaps matching TRBD1 (6 bases). The CDR3 is 12 residues long. The V gene's germline CDR1 is SNHLY and CDR2 FYNNEI. Trimming took off 6 bases at V and 6 bases at J, with 12 bases between the two ends. The CDR3 region is CASRTGLGEQYF. Here the CDR3 DNA reads TGTGCCAGCAGAACAGGGTTGGGCGAGCAGTACTTC.

The chain employs TRBV30 and TRBJ2-1; 9 nucleotides line up with TRBD2. This CDR3 region has 13 residues. The V segment lost 8 bases and the J segment 6 bases; nucleotides outside the gene matches: 8. The germline V gene encodes CDR1 GTSNPN and CDR2 SVGIG (reference sequence). CDR3 protein: CAGASGVSNEQFF. In DNA form, the CDR3 reads TGTGCCGGGGCTAGCGGGGTGAGCAATGAGCAGTTCTTC.

V gene TRBV6-5 combines with J gene TRBJ1-4; TRBD1 aligns across 9 bases. Trimming at V came to 6 bases and at J to 8 bases, leaving 7 bases not matched to a gene. The germline V gene encodes CDR1 MNHEY and CDR2 SVGAGI. CDR3 length equals 14 residues. For the CDR3, the DNA is TGTGCCAGCAGCGCGACAGGGGGGTGGGAAAAACTGTTTTTT. Its protein is CASSATGGWEKLFF.

This chain connects TRBV2 to TRBJ2-7, with D perhaps TRBD1 (6 bases). The CDR3 is made up of 14 amino acids. Germline V gives CDR1 SNHLY, CDR2 FYNNEI. The V end was cut by 6 bases, the J end by 3 bases, with 15 bases between. The CDR3 coding sequence is TGTGCCAGCAGACCTCGACAGGCAGGCTACGAGCAGTACTTC. Protein: CASRPRQAGYEQYF.

The chain couples TRBV18 to TRBJ2-6, with D unclear. This CDR3 comprises 14 residues. CDR1 KGHSH and CDR2 LQKENI come from the germline V gene. The V end lost 4 bases, the J end lost 0 bases, and 4 bases lay between the germline ends. CDR3 DNA sequence: TGTGCCAGCTCACTACTCTCTGGGGCCAACGTCCTGACTTTC. Protein product: CASSLLSGANVLTF.

The rearrangement uses TRBV10-3 and TRBJ2-3; the match to TRBD2 covers 11 bases. Germline assignment: CDR1 ENHRY and CDR2 SYGVKD. V was pared by 3 bases and J by 2 bases, with 7 bases of the junction left unmatched. CDR3 length equals 17 residues. The CDR3, as DNA: TGTGCCATCAGTGACTCCTTAGCGGGAGGGTACACAGATACGCAGTATTTT. Translation gives CAISDSLAGGYTDTQYF.

The chain combines TRBV28 with TRBJ1-1; D might be TRBD1 (6 bases). The V gene lost 6 bases and the J gene lost 1 base, with 12 bases spanning the gap. The germline V gene has CDR1 MDHEN and CDR2 SYDVKM. The CDR3 covers 14 residues. The CDR3 sequence is CASRDRPTNTEAFF. Here the CDR3 DNA reads TGTGCCAGCAGAGACAGGCCGACGAACACTGAAGCTTTCTTT.

In regard to this clone: The junction differs from germline at one of its ends, possibly a read error. This chain joins TRBV20-1 and TRBJ1-2; a weak D match, TRBD1 (6 bases). The CDR3 extends over 11 amino acids. Germline V lookup: CDR1 DFQATT, CDR2 SNEGSKA (reference sequence). CDR3 sequence (DNA): TGCAGTGCTGTACAGCGACAGGAGATCGCCTTC. Translating gives CSAVQRQEIAF.

This chain connects TRBV4-1 to TRBJ1-2; TRBD1 might be the D (6 bases). Trimming took off 4 bases at V and 4 bases at J, with 16 bases between the two ends. Germline V gene data show CDR1 as MGHRA and CDR2 as YSYEKL. CDR3 size: 15 residues. CDR3 DNA sequence: TGCGCCAGCAGCCCGAGGGACACCGGAGGCTATGGCTACACCTTC. Its protein is CASSPRDTGGYGYTF.